This T cell receptor beta chain was recovered during a study of T cell responses to AZD1222 COVID-19 vaccine. General study points: The sample set comprised mostly white British donors with more females, and clonal diversity was possibly underestimated.

As to this clone: Its antigen remains unknown.

The germline gives CDR1 SGHRS, CDR2 YFSETQ. Trimming stripped 4 bases from V and 1 base from J, with 12 bases between. This CDR3 has 14 amino acids. Only in-frame clones appear in the TCRdb table, and some are missing; sequencing was by immunoSEQ multiplex PCR. The table shows about 180,000 clones, with 94% occurring only once. Second-dose recipients at about 4 or about 12 weeks were treated as one pooled group. The chain has TRBV5-1 and TRBJ2-7, with D hard to call. Sequenced material: peripheral blood, taken 28 days after the second AZD1222 dose. This TCR was recovered from an adult who received the AZD1222 COVID-19 vaccine. This CDR3 reads CASSRQAGSYEQYF. As DNA, the CDR3 is TGCGCCAGCAGCCGCCAAGCCGGATCCTACGAGCAGTACTTC.